This T cell receptor (beta chain) was captured by sequencing in a study of tumor and adjacent non-tumor tissue in lung cancer. Overall study: Patients comprised about a dozen adenocarcinoma, a couple of squamous cell carcinoma and 1 small cell lung cancer.

This clonotype was found a few times. Sequence at one end of the junction differs from germline and may be a read error. Germline CDR1 SQVTM, CDR2 ANQGSEA. The CDR3 loop spans 13 amino acids. No cell sorting was done before RNA was extracted from the tissue. Three rounds of nested PCR, following a modified ARM-PCR protocol, produced the TCRbeta library. TCRdb called the multiplex PCR reads again in MiXCR, with one record for every CDR3 protein. The sample consists of more than 70,000 distinct CDR3 sequences, around 65% of them appearing once. The V and J genes are TRBV29-1 and TRBJ2-2; D is unclear. Sequenced: lung tumor tissue. The source of this sequence is a man between 65 and 79 years old with non-small cell lung cancer. In DNA form, the CDR3 reads TGCAGTGTTGATGTGAAGAACACCAGGAAGCTGTTTTTT. Translated: CSVDVKNTRKLFF.